One sample yielded the 22 T cell receptor beta chains listed below, sequenced in a study of long-term antiretroviral therapy in people with HIV. Sequencing used immunoSEQ v3.0 at survey level. Assay: immunoSEQ multiplex PCR; the TCRdb copy retains only in-frame clones and omits some. In the table there are under 50,000 clones, 86% of which are singletons. Source: unsorted PBMCs, taken just before starting antiretroviral therapy. The receptors here all came from a woman younger than 35 with HIV.

The genes are TRBV14 and TRBJ1-1; D remains ambiguous. This CDR3 has 16 residues. Trimming shortened V by 4 bases and J by 0 bases, and 15 bases separated the two germline ends. The V gene's germline CDR1 is SGHDN and CDR2 FVKESK. CDR3 amino acids: CASSPSGDFVNTEAFF. The CDR3, as DNA: TGTGCCAGCAGCCCCTCCGGGGATTTTGTGAACACTGAAGCTTTCTTT.

The chain couples TRBV9 to TRBJ2-5; 8 positions agree with TRBD2. Germline V gene lookup returns CDR1 SGDLS and CDR2 YYNGEE. With 5 bases clipped from V and 5 bases from J, the junction kept 14 bases outside the gene matches. This CDR3 spans 16 amino acids. CDR3 protein: CASSTTGGDLGETQYF. CDR3 DNA sequence: TGTGCCAGCAGTACGACCGGGGGGGACCTAGGGGAGACCCAGTACTTC.

The chain couples TRBV28 to TRBJ2-3, with 12 nucleotides matching TRBD2. V lost 4 bases and J lost 6; bases outside the gene matches: 8. In germline, CDR1 is MDHEN, CDR2 SYDVKM. The CDR3 runs to 16 residues. The CDR3 protein is CASSSPSGRAPDTQYF. Here the CDR3 DNA reads TGTGCCAGCAGTTCCCCTAGCGGGAGGGCCCCGGATACGCAGTATTTT.

This clone was counted between two and nine times. This sequence joins TRBV19 and TRBJ2-7, with D uncertain. Trimming shortened V by 0 bases and J by 0 bases, and 3 bases separated the two germline ends. Germline V gene sequence: CDR1 LNHDA, CDR2 SQIVND (reference sequence). The CDR3 is made up of 13 amino acids. The CDR3 reads CASSIEDSYEQYF. Written as DNA, the CDR3 is TGTGCCAGTAGTATAGAGGACTCCTACGAGCAGTACTTC.

The chain couples TRBV27 to TRBJ1-1, with D maybe TRBD1 (5 bases). This CDR3 region has 15 residues. Germline lookup yields CDR1 MNHEY and CDR2 SMNVEV (reference sequence). V lost 6 bases to trimming and J lost 1 base, with 15 bases between them. CDR3 DNA: TGTGCCAGCAGCCTAGAACAGGTCGGGAACACTGAAGCTTTCTTT. Translated, it gives CASSLEQVGNTEAFF.

The rearrangement uses TRBV28 and TRBJ2-7, with 14 bases lining up with TRBD2. The germline CDR1 and CDR2 sequences are MDHEN and SYDVKM. CDR3 length: 19 amino acids. Trimming removed 6 bases from V and 0 bases from J; junction bases left unmatched: 13. In DNA, the CDR3 is TGTGCCAGCAGGGGGGGGTTAGGACTAGCGGGAGGCAGCTCCTACGAGCAGTACTTC. Translating it yields CASRGGLGLAGGSSYEQYF.

This chain uses TRBV5-5 with TRBJ2-7; D is unclear. The CDR3 consists of 13 residues. Trimming cost V 0 bases and J 3 bases, with 7 bases left between them. CDR1 and CDR2 (germline): SGHKS, YYEKEE (reference sequence). The CDR3 nucleotides read TGTGCCAGCAGCTTGGGCAGTGTCTACGAGCAGTACTTC. Its translation: CASSLGSVYEQYF.

This chain uses TRBV5-4 with TRBJ1-2; D unclear. The V gene's germline CDR1 is SGHNT and CDR2 YYREEE (reference sequence). V was trimmed by 5 bases and J by 6 bases, leaving 14 bases between them. The CDR3 is 13 amino acids. CDR3 amino acids: CASSPRTFDGYTF. In nucleotides, the CDR3 is TGTGCCAGCAGTCCGCGGACGTTCGATGGCTACACCTTC.

The J gene is TRBJ2-7, the V gene TRBV5-5, with a weak D call TRBD2 (6 bases). CDR1 is SGHKS, CDR2 YYEKEE, per germline (reference sequence). This CDR3 region has 14 residues. Trimming removed 0 bases from V and 2 bases from J, with 9 bases in between. The CDR3 protein is CASSLEGGTYEQYF. CDR3 nucleotide sequence: TGTGCCAGCAGCTTGGAAGGAGGGACCTACGAGCAGTACTTC.

The V gene is TRBV19, the J gene TRBJ2-5; 10 bases line up with TRBD2. The junction had 7 bases not matched to a gene; V was cut back by 6 bases and J by 6 bases. The germline gives CDR1 LNHDA, CDR2 SQIVND (reference sequence). The CDR3 totals 14 residues. The CDR3 DNA reads as TGTGCCAGTAGCACCTCACTAGCGGGGCAGACCCAGTACTTC. This encodes CASSTSLAGQTQYF.

V and J are TRBV5-5 and TRBJ2-2, with D unresolved. V dropped 3 bases and J dropped 0 bases, with 15 bases sitting between them. The CDR3 is made up of 17 amino acids. CDR1 is SGHKS, CDR2 YYEKEE, per germline (reference sequence). DNA for the CDR3: TGTGCCAGCAGCTCCGGACCGCACGTTCCGAACACCGGGGAGCTGTTTTTT. The encoded protein is CASSSGPHVPNTGELFF.

This clone was found once. The chain couples TRBV7-6 to TRBJ1-3; 9 nucleotides align to TRBD1. V dropped 5 bases and J dropped 2; count of bases not matched to a gene: 4. The germline V gene encodes CDR1 SGHVS and CDR2 FNYEAQ. The CDR3 is 15 residues long. The CDR3 loop is CASSPGQGTGNTIYF. The CDR3 region has the DNA TGTGCCAGCAGCCCCGGACAGGGGACTGGAAACACCATATATTTT.

Of note for this clone: Other DNA sequences in this sample translate to the same CDR3. The chain has TRBV11-2 and TRBJ2-7; D gene unclear. Germline loops: CDR1 SGHAT, CDR2 FQNNGV. The CDR3 consists of 12 residues. Trimming stripped 5 bases from V and 4 bases from J, with 9 bases between. CDR3 protein: CASSPSWYEQYF. In DNA, the CDR3 is TGTGCCAGCAGCCCCAGCTGGTACGAGCAGTACTTC.

V gene TRBV9 combines with J gene TRBJ1-2; 8 bases match TRBD1. There are 16 residues in the CDR3. The germline V gene encodes CDR1 SGDLS and CDR2 YYNGEE. V gave up 0 bases and J gave up 8 bases; unmatched junction bases: 12. This CDR3 is CASSVVRDRPWDGYTF. DNA of the CDR3: TGTGCCAGCAGCGTAGTTCGGGACAGGCCCTGGGACGGCTACACCTTC.

The V gene is TRBV29-1, the J gene TRBJ2-7; D is ambiguous. Trimming stripped 2 bases from V and 4 bases from J, with 9 bases between. In germline, CDR1 is SQVTM, CDR2 ANQGSEA. The CDR3 runs 12 residues. The CDR3 DNA reads TGCAGCGTTGAATCGGACCGGTACGAGCAGTACTTC. It translates to CSVESDRYEQYF.

This chain links TRBV4-2 with TRBJ1-5; no reliable D call. The CDR3 has 15 residues. V was trimmed by 0 bases and J by 5 bases, leaving 11 bases between them. Germline lookup yields CDR1 LGHNA and CDR2 YNFKEQ. CDR3 loop: CASSQEESLDQPQHF. The DNA of the CDR3 is TGTGCCAGCAGCCAAGAGGAAAGCTTAGATCAGCCCCAGCATTTT.

The chain has TRBV7-2 and TRBJ2-5, with TRBD1 matching over 9 bases. This CDR3 contains 13 residues. Germline CDR1 and CDR2: SGHTA and FQGNSA. J gave up 6 bases and V 8 bases, and 7 bases lay outside the gene matches. CDR3: CASGRTGEKTQYF. CDR3 sequence (DNA): TGTGCCAGCGGCCGGACAGGGGAAAAGACCCAGTACTTC.

The chain joins TRBV6-5 to TRBJ2-7; TRBD1 aligns across 7 bases. Germline V gene data show CDR1 as MNHEY and CDR2 as SVGAGI. The V gene end was trimmed by 9 bases and the J gene end by 2 bases; junction bases not matched to a gene: 7. The CDR3 spans 13 residues. CDR3 region: CASKTGTPYEQYF. The CDR3 DNA reads TGTGCCAGTAAGACAGGGACCCCCTACGAGCAGTACTTC.

V is TRBV7-3 and J is TRBJ2-1, with a tentative D call TRBD2 (6 bases). Deletions cut 5 bases from V and 4 bases from J, with 15 bases between. The length of the CDR3 is 15 residues. CDR1 and CDR2 (germline): SGHTA, FQGTGA. The CDR3 spells CASSPVRGGYNEQFF. DNA for the CDR3: TGTGCCAGCAGCCCCGTAAGGGGAGGATACAATGAGCAGTTCTTC.

The rearrangement links TRBV19 to TRBJ1-2; D is undetermined. The CDR3 has 13 residues. V was pared by 0 bases and J by 4 bases, with 6 bases between. The germline V gene has CDR1 LNHDA and CDR2 SQIVND (reference sequence). The CDR3 DNA is TGTGCCAGTAGTATAGACCGGCGCTATGGCTACACCTTC. Translation: CASSIDRRYGYTF.

The chain carries TRBV7-8 and TRBJ2-7, with unresolved D. Per the germline V gene, CDR1 is SGHVS and CDR2 is FQNEAQ. This CDR3 comprises 12 residues. V lost 1 base, J lost 2 bases, and 3 bases lay in between. For the CDR3, the DNA is TGTGCCAGCAGCTTAGACCCCTACGAGCAGTACTTC. Amino acids: CASSLDPYEQYF.

The rearrangement links TRBV14 to TRBJ1-2; no reliable D call. Trimming shortened V by 1 base and J by 4 bases, and 13 bases separated the two germline ends. The CDR3 loop spans 15 amino acids. Germline CDR1 is SGHDN and CDR2 is FVKESK. The CDR3 sequence: CASSQVGRAPYGYTF. The CDR3 region has the DNA TGTGCCAGCAGCCAAGTGGGGAGGGCCCCCTATGGCTACACCTTC.